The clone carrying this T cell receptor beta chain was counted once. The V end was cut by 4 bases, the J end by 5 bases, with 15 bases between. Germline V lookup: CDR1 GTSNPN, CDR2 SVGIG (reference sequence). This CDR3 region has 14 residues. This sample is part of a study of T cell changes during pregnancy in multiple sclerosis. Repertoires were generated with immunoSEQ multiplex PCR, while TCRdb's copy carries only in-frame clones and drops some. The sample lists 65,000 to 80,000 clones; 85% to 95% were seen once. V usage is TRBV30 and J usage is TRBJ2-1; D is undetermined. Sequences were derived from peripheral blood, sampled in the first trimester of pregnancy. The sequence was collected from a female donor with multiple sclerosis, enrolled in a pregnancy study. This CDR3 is CAWTSWAADNEQFF. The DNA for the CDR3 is TGTGCCTGGACCTCGTGGGCAGCAGACAATGAGCAGTTCTTC.